This T cell receptor beta chain was recovered during a study of blood T cell repertoires in COVID-19 (dated by TCRdb to between 2020 and 2021). Study-wide context: Samples covering the acute and convalescent phases of COVID-19 were provided by collaborators in the United States, Italy and Spain. The prospective study material was composed of cDNA or gDNA derived from T cells, B-cell-depleted T cells, or PBMCs. The dataset comprised deeply sampled blood TCRbeta repertoires from subjects exposed to, actively infected with, or recovered from COVID-19. The repertoires were released in a freely available public database intended as a resource for research on the immune response to SARS-CoV-2. The samples were drawn from the first 160 participants of the ongoing ImmuneRACE study and from 1,254 subjects provided by 6 global collaborators. Sample metadata almost always included a de-identified subject ID, COVID-19 status, age in years and sex. Where available, HLA class I and class II types were taken from metadata supplied by the sample provider and were not determined by assay-based typing.

For CDR1 and CDR2, the germline V gene (reference sequence) lists LNHNV and YYDKDF. Between the V and J ends, shortened by 5 bases and 0 bases respectively, the junction contains 14 bases. The CDR3 measures 15 amino acids from cysteine to phenylalanine. This entry keeps only the CDR3 DNA: 45 bases, framed from base 1. Results the study describes overall, beyond this receptor: How much clinical and demographic metadata was included differed by source and by participant, and the metadata was provided uncurated.

Comment on this clone: Its recognized antigen is unknown. No base qualities exist here, and no much larger clone lies one base off it.

TCRbeta CDR3 regions were amplified from genomic DNA using the immunoSEQ Assay, a bias-controlled multiplex PCR. The published analysis was carried out like this. The number of nucleated cells in each sample was estimated from the amplification of reference gene primers within the assay. Sequence reads were collapsed and filtered to measure the absolute abundance of every unique TCRbeta CDR3 rearrangement. For each sample, productive Simpson clonality was calculated as the square root of Simpson's diversity index across productive rearrangements. The source is immuneACCESS, and TCRdb retained only in-frame sequences with V and J called. Part of the clones is not carried over; for the studies checked, unresolved V genes explain less than half of this, and the remainder is unexplained. V, J and clone size reflect that table, while D and trimming were determined from the DNA. For this sample the table gives about 260,000 clones, of which 86% were detected only once. About 8.8% of the sample goes to the ten largest clones.

The collaborating institutions used their own protocols to collect whole blood in K2EDTA tubes. Collaborator samples were shipped for TCRbeta analysis as frozen whole blood, isolated PBMCs, or DNA extracted from either sample type. The source of this sequence is a man aged 35 to 55 with active or convalescent COVID-19. The sample was peripheral blood. In this chain, TRBV15 is recombined with TRBJ2-7; a tentative D match to TRBD2 spans 5 bases. The DNA sequence is given as TGTGCCACCAGCCCGCGGACTGGGAGCTCCTACGAGCAGTACTTC. Its protein is CATSPRTGSSYEQYF.